This T cell receptor (beta chain) was sequenced during a study of T cell responses to AZD1222 COVID-19 vaccine. Germline loops: CDR1 ENHRY, CDR2 SYGVKD. V was clipped by 6 bases and J by 8 bases; unmatched bases: 9. This CDR3 has 14 residues. Assay: immunoSEQ multiplex PCR; the TCRdb copy retains only in-frame clones and omits some. The sample gives about 160,000 clones, roughly 86% of which show up once; around 5.9% is in the top ten. V usage is TRBV10-3 and J usage is TRBJ2-1; TRBD2 aligns across 8 bases. The source is an adult in good health. The sample was peripheral blood, taken on day 0 of AZD1222 vaccination. Here the CDR3 DNA reads TGTGCCATCAGGCGGGGGGCCCTAATGGATGAGCAGTTCTTC. It codes for CAIRRGALMDEQFF.